This T cell receptor (beta chain) originates from a study of T cell changes during pregnancy in multiple sclerosis. This clone occurred once. Germline V gives CDR1 SGHTA, CDR2 FQGTGA. The CDR3 has 13 residues. V was trimmed by 3 bases and J by 7 bases, leaving 9 bases between them. The data were produced by immunoSEQ multiplex PCR, yet TCRdb's version contains in-frame clones alone and is incomplete. This sample yields 50,000 to 65,000 clones, of which about 90% are seen a single time; 0.76% belongs to the top ten. The chain couples TRBV7-3 to TRBJ2-2; D is perhaps TRBD1 (5 bases). The specimen comprised CD4+ T cells from peripheral blood mononuclear cells, sampled in the first trimester of pregnancy. The receptor was isolated from a female donor with multiple sclerosis, enrolled in a pregnancy study. The CDR3, as DNA: TGTGCCAGCAGCTTCGCCAGGGTCGGGGAGCTGTTTTTT. Translated, it gives CASSFARVGELFF.